What follows is one T cell receptor (beta chain) and its context. This record comes from a study of blood T cells in healthy people across ages. The germline V gene encodes CDR1 DFQATT and CDR2 SNEGSKA (reference sequence). This CDR3 region has 12 residues. V was cut by 7 bases and J by 7 bases, with 16 bases left in between. The authors ran a second PCR of 7 to 11 cycles using a sample-barcoded 5' primer and a J-beta primer mix. TCRdb re-analysed the 5' RACE reads in MiXCR, keeping a single row per CDR3 protein. The sample shows about 730,000 distinct CDR3 sequences, approximately 39% of them seen only once.

The chain links TRBV20-1 to TRBJ2-5; no clear D. Sequenced material: blood. This receptor was obtained from a woman aged 55-69 years in good health. CDR3 sequence reads: CSVVGGGGTQYF. CDR3 bases: TGCAGTGTCGTGGGCGGTGGCGGGACCCAGTACTTC.